A selection of T cell receptor beta chains follows, all from one sample in a study of blood T cell repertoires in COVID-19. Sequencing was performed with immunoSEQ multiplex PCR; in TCRdb, only in-frame clones are kept and a portion is missing. Altogether about 150,000 clones are present, roughly 90% being singletons, with the ten largest covering about 4.2%. Sequences were obtained from peripheral blood. The origin of the receptors is an older woman with active or convalescent COVID-19. The conserved cysteine and the conserved F or W are not part of the CDR3 here. D genes are given only for firm matches.

CDR3 protein,D gene,V gene,CDR3 length,J gene
ASSIAGGLNQPQH,TRBD1,TRBV19,13,TRBJ1-5
ASMWVGGSNTEAF,.,TRBV5-1,13,TRBJ1-1
ASRQGDQPQH,TRBD1,TRBV2,10,TRBJ1-5
ASSDGQGVNTIY,TRBD1,TRBV4-3,12,TRBJ1-3
ASSYSSTGELF,.,TRBV6-6,11,TRBJ2-2
ASSIVGQGNTEAF,.,TRBV19,13,TRBJ1-1
ASSPYTGTRRNEQF,.,TRBV5-1,14,TRBJ2-1
ASSLGAGRYEQY,.,TRBV7-7,12,TRBJ2-7
ASSVGGVSNQPQH,.,TRBV9,13,TRBJ1-5
ASSSQGGANTGELF,TRBD1,TRBV5-4,14,TRBJ2-2
ASSQFGYNTEAF,.,TRBV14,12,TRBJ1-1
ASAFGGSGEQF,.,TRBV12-3/TRBV12-4,11,TRBJ2-1
ASREDRGNQPQH,TRBD1,TRBV6-6,12,TRBJ1-5
AISGGINQPQH,.,TRBV10-3,11,TRBJ1-5
ASAQGASLNTEAF,TRBD1,TRBV2,13,TRBJ1-1
ACMAGARGYT,.,TRBV30,10,TRBJ1-2
ASSIEDNSSGANVLT,.,TRBV19,15,TRBJ2-6
ASSRGANVQETQY,.,TRBV5-4,13,TRBJ2-5
ASSFSTDRQPSTDTQY,TRBD1,TRBV7-8,16,TRBJ2-3
ASSLTGTGSEQY,TRBD1,TRBV4-3,12,TRBJ2-7
ASSPTGGVYNEQF,TRBD2,TRBV9,13,TRBJ2-1
ASSPTDRSSGNTIY,.,TRBV18,14,TRBJ1-3
ATSVSLADTQY,.,TRBV15,11,TRBJ2-3
ASGEFGEESPLH,.,TRBV6-5,12,TRBJ1-6
ASSPGDSTNEKLF,.,TRBV3-1/TRBV3-2,13,TRBJ1-4
ASSEGSGQGGGYT,TRBD1,TRBV2,13,TRBJ1-2
ASSLYGGKNTGELF,TRBD2,TRBV7-6,14,TRBJ2-2
ASRQQGVPYNSPLH,TRBD1,TRBV6-6,14,TRBJ1-6
ASSSPLLGGTGELF,.,TRBV7-9,14,TRBJ2-2
ASSIPGGAGNTEAF,TRBD1,TRBV7-9,14,TRBJ1-1
ASSPGQLSMNTEAF,.,TRBV5-1,14,TRBJ1-1
ASSYSVNYGYT,.,TRBV6-5,11,TRBJ1-2
ASSLTGASRNTEAF,TRBD1,TRBV7-9,14,TRBJ1-1
AWTPLDSVDTQY,.,TRBV30,12,TRBJ2-3
ASSRSGLNYEQY,.,TRBV19,12,TRBJ2-7
ASRSPRGTGATSYEQY,.,TRBV12-2,16,TRBJ2-7
AISVNPTSSSPLH,.,TRBV10-3,13,TRBJ1-6
AWSGDRANYGYT,TRBD1,TRBV30,12,TRBJ1-2
ASSPPRDRGKTTNEKLF,TRBD1,TRBV3-1/TRBV3-2,17,TRBJ1-4
ASRGTWQETQY,.,TRBV12-3/TRBV12-4,11,TRBJ2-5
AISSSGPQGYGYT,.,TRBV10-3,13,TRBJ1-2
ASSITGVTGELF,.,TRBV18,12,TRBJ2-2
AWSPLNNSPLH,.,TRBV30,11,TRBJ1-6
ASSSTTGAVDEQF,TRBD1,TRBV6-5,13,TRBJ2-1
ASSVGPEGNTEAF,.,TRBV9,13,TRBJ1-1
ASSKSVRTGSRRAF,.,TRBV21-1,14,TRBJ1-1
ASSLPGNTEAF,.,TRBV5-6,11,TRBJ1-1
ASSQGGRGLTEAF,TRBD1,TRBV11-2,13,TRBJ1-1
ASSAPGIDNQPQH,.,TRBV7-2,13,TRBJ1-5
AWSPGRGNTIY,.,TRBV30,11,TRBJ1-3
ASSLGYGDSYEQY,.,TRBV5-1,13,TRBJ2-7
ASTTYGTAPEKLF,TRBD1,TRBV19,13,TRBJ1-4
ASSRDSTGELF,TRBD1,TRBV7-2,11,TRBJ2-2
ASIAGATETQY,.,TRBV6-5,11,TRBJ2-5
ASSGGRSTDTQY,.,TRBV2,12,TRBJ2-3
SVETGAEAF,TRBD1,TRBV29-1,9,TRBJ1-1
AWSSQGGEQY,.,TRBV30,10,TRBJ2-7
ASSPGTVNEKLF,TRBD1,TRBV5-1,12,TRBJ1-4
ASSLAGRGNQPQH,.,TRBV27,13,TRBJ1-5